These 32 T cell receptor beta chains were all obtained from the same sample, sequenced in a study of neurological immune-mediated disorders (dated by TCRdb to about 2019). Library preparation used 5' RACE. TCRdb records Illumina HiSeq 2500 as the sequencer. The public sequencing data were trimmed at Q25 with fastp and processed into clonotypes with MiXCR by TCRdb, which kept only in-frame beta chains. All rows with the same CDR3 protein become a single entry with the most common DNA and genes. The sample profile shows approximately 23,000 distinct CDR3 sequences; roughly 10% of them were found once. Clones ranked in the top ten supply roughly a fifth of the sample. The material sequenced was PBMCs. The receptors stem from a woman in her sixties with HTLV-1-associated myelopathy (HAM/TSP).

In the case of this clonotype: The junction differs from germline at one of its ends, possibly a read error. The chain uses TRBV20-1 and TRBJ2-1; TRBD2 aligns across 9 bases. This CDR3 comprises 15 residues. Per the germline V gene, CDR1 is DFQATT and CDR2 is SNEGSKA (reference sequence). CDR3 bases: TGCATTGCTACCTCGGGACTAGCTGGGAACAATGAGCAGTTCTTC. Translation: CIATSGLAGNNEQFF.

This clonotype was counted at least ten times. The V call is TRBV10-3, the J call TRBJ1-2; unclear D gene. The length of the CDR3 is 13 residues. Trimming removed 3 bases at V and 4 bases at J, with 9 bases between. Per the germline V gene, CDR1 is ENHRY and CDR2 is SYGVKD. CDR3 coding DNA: TGTGCCATCAGTGAAGCGGGTCTCTATGGCTACACCTTC. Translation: CAISEAGLYGYTF.

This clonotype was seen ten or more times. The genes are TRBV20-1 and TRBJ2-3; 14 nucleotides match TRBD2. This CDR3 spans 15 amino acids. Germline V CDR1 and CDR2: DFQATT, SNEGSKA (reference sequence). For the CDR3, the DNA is TGCAGCCCGCTTATGACTAGCGGGGGGGCAGATACGCAGTATTTT. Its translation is CSPLMTSGGADTQYF.

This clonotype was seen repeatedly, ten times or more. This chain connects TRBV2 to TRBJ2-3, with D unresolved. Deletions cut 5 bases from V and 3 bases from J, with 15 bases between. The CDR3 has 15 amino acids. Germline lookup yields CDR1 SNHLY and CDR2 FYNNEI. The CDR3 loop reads CASSKTLTATDTQYF. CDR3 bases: TGTGCCAGCAGTAAAACGCTTACGGCAACAGATACGCAGTATTTT.

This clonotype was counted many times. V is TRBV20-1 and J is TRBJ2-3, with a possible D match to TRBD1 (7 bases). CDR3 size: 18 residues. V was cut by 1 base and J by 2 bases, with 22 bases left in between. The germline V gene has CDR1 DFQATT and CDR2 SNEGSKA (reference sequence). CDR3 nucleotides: TGCAGTGCTAGAGGGCAGGGGGGCCAGGACACATCCACAGATACGCAGTATTTT. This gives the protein CSARGQGGQDTSTDTQYF.

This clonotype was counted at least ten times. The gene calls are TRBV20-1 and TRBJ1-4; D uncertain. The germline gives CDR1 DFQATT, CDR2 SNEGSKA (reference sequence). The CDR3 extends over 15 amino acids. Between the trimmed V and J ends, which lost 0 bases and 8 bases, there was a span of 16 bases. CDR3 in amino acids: CSARDYAKGREKLFF. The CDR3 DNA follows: TGCAGTGCTAGAGATTACGCCAAGGGCAGGGAAAAACTGTTTTTT.

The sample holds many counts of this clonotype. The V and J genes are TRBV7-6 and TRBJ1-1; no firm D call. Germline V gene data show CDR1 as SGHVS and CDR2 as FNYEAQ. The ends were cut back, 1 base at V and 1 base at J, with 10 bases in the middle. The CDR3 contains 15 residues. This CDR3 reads CASSLVSEPNTEAFF. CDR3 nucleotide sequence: TGTGCCAGCAGCTTAGTTTCAGAACCGAACACTGAAGCTTTCTTT.

CDR3 residues: CASSISWGGIREQFF. CDR3 bases: TGTGCCAGCAGCATTAGTTGGGGGGGCATACGGGAGCAGTTCTTC. The gene calls are TRBV7-2 and TRBJ2-1, with D perhaps matching TRBD2 (7 bases). CDR1 and CDR2 (germline): SGHTA, FQGNSA. CDR3 size: 15 residues. Between the trimmed V and J ends, which lost 5 bases and 10 bases, there was a span of 21 bases.

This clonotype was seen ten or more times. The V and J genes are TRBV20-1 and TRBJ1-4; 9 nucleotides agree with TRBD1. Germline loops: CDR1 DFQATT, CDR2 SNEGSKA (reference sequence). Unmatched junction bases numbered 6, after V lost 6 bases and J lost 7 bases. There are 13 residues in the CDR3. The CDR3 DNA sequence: TGCAGTGCCACAGGGGGCCGGGGTGAAAAACTGTTTTTT. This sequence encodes CSATGGRGEKLFF.

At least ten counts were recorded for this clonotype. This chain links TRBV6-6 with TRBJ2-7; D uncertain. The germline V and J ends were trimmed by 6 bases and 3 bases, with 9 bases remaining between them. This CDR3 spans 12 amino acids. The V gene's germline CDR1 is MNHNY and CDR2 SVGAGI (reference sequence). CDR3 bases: TGTGCCAGCAGGGACGAGTACTACGAGCAGTACTTC. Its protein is CASRDEYYEQYF.

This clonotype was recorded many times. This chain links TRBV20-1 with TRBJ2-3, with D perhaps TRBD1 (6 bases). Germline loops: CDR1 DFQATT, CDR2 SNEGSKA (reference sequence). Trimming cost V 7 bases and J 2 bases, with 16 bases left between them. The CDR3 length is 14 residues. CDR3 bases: TGCAGTGGAGGAAAAACAGGGTCCACAGATACGCAGTATTTT. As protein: CSGGKTGSTDTQYF.

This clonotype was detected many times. CDR3 in amino acids: CASSQDYSFDTGELFF. CDR3 sequence (DNA): TGTGCCAGCAGCCAAGATTACAGCTTCGACACCGGGGAGCTGTTTTTT. The chain couples TRBV14 to TRBJ2-2; D is ambiguous. There are 16 residues in the CDR3. Germline CDR1 is SGHDN and CDR2 is FVKESK. Between the trimmed V and J ends, which lost 0 bases and 3 bases, there was a span of 11 bases.

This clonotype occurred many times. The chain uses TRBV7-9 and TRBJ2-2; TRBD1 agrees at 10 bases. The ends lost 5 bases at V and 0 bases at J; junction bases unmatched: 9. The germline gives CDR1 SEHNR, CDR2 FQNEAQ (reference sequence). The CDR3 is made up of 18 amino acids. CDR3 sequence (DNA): TGTGCCAGCAGCCTGTGGGACAGGGGATTCGCGAACACCGGGGAGCTGTTTTTT. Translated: CASSLWDRGFANTGELFF.

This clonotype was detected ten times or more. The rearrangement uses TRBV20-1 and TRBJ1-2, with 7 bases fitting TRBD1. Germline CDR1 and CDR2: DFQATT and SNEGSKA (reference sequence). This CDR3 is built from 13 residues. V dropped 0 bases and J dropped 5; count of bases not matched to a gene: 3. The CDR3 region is CSARDSQGYGYTF. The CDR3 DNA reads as TGCAGTGCTAGAGATTCACAGGGGTATGGCTACACCTTC.

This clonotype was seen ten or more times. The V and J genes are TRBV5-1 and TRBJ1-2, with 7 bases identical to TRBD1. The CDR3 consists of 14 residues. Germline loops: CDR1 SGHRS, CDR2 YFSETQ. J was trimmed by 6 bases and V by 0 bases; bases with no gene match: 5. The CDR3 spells CASSLGGGEDGYTF. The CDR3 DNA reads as TGCGCCAGCAGCTTGGGAGGGGGCGAAGATGGCTACACCTTC.

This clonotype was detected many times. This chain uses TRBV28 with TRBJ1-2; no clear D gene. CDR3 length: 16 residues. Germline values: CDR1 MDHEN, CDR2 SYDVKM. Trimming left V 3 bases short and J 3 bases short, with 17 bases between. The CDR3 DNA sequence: TGTGCCAGCAGTTTTCGGTGGGCGGCAGCCTACTATGGCTACACCTTC. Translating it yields CASSFRWAAAYYGYTF.

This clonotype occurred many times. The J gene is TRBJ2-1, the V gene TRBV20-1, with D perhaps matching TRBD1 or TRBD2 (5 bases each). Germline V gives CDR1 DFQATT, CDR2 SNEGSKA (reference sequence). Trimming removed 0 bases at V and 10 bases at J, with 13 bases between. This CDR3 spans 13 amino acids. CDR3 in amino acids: CSARDGTGREQFF. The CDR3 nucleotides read TGCAGTGCTAGAGATGGTACGGGGCGCGAGCAGTTCTTC.

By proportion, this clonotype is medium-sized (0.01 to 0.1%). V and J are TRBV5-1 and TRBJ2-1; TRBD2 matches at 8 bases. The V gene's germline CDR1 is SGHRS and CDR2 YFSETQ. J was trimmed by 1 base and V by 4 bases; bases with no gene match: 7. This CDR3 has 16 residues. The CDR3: CASSAGGRGSYNEQFF. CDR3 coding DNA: TGCGCCAGCAGCGCGGGAGGACGGGGATCCTACAATGAGCAGTTCTTC.

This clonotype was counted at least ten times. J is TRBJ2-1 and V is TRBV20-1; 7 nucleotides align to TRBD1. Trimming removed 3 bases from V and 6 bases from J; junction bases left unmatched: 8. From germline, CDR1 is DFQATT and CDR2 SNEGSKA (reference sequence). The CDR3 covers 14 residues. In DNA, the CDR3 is TGCAGTGCTAGGACAGGGAGTATTGGCAATGAGCAGTTCTTC. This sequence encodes CSARTGSIGNEQFF.

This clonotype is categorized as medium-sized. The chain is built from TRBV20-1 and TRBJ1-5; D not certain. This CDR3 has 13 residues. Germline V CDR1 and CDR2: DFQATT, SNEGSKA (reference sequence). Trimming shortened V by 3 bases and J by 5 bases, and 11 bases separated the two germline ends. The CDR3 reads CSASLGRDQPQHF. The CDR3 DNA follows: TGCAGTGCTAGTTTAGGGAGGGATCAGCCCCAGCATTTT.

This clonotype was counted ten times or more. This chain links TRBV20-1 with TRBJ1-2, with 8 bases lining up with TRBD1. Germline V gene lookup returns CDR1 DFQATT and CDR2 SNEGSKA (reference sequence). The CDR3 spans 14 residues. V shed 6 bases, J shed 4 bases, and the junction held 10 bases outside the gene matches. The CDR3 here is CSAGTDRVSYGYTF. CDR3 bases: TGCAGTGCGGGAACGGACAGGGTGTCCTATGGCTACACCTTC.

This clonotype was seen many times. CDR3 DNA sequence: TGCGCCAGCAGTGAGGGCGGACTGCCCTATGGCTACACCTTC. This encodes CASSEGGLPYGYTF. The chain couples TRBV10-2 to TRBJ1-2; D ambiguous. This CDR3 has 14 amino acids. Germline CDR1 is WSHSY and CDR2 is SAAADI. V was shortened by 2 bases and J by 4 bases, with 11 bases between the two germline ends.

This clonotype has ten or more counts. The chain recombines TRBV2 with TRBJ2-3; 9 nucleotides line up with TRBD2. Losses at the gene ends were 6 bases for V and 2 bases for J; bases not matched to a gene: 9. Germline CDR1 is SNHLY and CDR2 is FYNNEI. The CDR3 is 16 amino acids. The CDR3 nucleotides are TGTGCCAGCAGAGCCCCAGCGGGGGGCAACACAGATACGCAGTATTTT. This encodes CASRAPAGGNTDTQYF.

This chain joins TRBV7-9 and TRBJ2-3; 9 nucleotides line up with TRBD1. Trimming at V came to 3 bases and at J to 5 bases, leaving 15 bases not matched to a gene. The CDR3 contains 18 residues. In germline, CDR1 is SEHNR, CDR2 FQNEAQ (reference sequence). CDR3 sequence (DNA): TGTGCCAGCAGCTTGAGGGACAGGGCCTCCTGGGCGGGAGATACGCAGTATTTT. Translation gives CASSLRDRASWAGDTQYF.

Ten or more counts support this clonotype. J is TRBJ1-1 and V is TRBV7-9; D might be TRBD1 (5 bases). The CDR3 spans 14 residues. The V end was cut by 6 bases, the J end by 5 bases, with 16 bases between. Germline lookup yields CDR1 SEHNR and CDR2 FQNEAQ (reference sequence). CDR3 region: CASRPEGWVTEAFF. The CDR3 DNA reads TGTGCCAGCAGGCCTGAGGGGTGGGTGACTGAAGCTTTCTTT.

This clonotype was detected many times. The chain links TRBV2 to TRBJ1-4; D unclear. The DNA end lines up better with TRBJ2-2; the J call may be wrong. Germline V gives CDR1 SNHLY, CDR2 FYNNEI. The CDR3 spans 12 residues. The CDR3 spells CASGKVVGELFF. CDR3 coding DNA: TGTGCCAGCGGGAAAGTGGTGGGGGAGCTGTTTTTT.

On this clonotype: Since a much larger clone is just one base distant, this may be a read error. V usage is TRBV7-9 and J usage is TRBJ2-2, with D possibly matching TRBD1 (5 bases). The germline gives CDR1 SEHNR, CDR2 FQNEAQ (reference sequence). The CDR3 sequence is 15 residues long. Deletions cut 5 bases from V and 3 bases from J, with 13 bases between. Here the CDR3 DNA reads TGTGCCAGCAGCCCGCCGGGCAGGGACACCGGGGAGCTGTTTTTT. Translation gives CASSPPGRDTGELFF.

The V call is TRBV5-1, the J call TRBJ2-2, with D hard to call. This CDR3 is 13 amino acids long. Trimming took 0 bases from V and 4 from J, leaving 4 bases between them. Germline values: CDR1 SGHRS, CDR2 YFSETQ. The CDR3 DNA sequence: TGCGCCAGCAGCTTGGAGGCCACCGGGGAGCTGTTTTTT. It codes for CASSLEATGELFF.

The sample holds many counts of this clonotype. Written as DNA, the CDR3 is TGCGCCAGCAGCAAACAGACTAGCGGGGCGGAGACCCAGTACTTC. This translates into CASSKQTSGAETQYF. This sequence joins TRBV5-1 and TRBJ2-5; TRBD2 aligns across 11 bases. CDR1 and CDR2 from the germline V gene are SGHRS and YFSETQ. This CDR3 comprises 15 residues. V gave up 4 bases and J gave up 5 bases; unmatched junction bases: 7. Full variable domain (missing parts from reference TRBV5-1 and TRBJ2-5): KAGVTQTPRYLIKTRGQQVTLSCSPISGHRSVSWYQQTPGQGLQFLFEYFSETQRNKGNFPGRFSGRQFSNSRSEMNVSTLELGDSALYLCASSKQTSGAETQYFGPGTRLLVL.

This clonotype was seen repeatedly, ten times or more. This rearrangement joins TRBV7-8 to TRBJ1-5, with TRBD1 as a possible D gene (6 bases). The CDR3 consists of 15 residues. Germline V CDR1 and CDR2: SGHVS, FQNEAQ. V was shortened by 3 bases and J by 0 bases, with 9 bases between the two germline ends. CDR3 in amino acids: CASSFHRDSNQPQHF. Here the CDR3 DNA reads TGTGCCAGCAGCTTCCACAGGGATAGCAATCAGCCCCAGCATTTT.

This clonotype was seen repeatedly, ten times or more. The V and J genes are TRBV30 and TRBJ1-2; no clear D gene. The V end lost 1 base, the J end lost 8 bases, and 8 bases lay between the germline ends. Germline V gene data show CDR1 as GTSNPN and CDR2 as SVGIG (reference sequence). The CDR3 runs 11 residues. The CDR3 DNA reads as TGTGCCTGGAGTGACGCCTGGGGCTACACCTTC. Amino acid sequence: CAWSDAWGYTF.

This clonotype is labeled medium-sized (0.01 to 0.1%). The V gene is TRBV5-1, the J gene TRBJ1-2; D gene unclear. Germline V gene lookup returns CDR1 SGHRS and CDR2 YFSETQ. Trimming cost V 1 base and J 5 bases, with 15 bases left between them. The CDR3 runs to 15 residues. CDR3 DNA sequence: TGCGCCAGCAGCTTGCGATATTATCCGGATTATGGCTACACCTTC. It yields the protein CASSLRYYPDYGYTF.